Sequencing of this T cell receptor beta chain was carried out in a study of T-cell reconstitution after alpha-beta-depleted transplantation in children. The CDR3 spans 21 residues. Germline V gene data show CDR1 as ENHRY and CDR2 as SYGVKD. Trimming at V came to 2 bases and at J to 0 bases, leaving 15 bases not matched to a gene. As to this clonotype: Its antigen remains unknown.

Study-level results: T cells produced anew were the main source of T-cell counts and diversity one year after transplant. Several hundred graft clones that had expanded were reportedly the source of alpha-beta T cells about two months after transplant. The high TCRbeta diversity at day 60 in some patients came from surviving recipient T cells and thymic progenitors.

Preparation of the TCRbeta library involved a method that used unique molecular identifiers. Via MiXCR, TCRdb re-called the PCR reads, giving one row per CDR3 protein. This sample has 540,000 or so distinct CDR3 sequences, with under 30% found just once. This chain uses TRBV10-3 with TRBJ2-5; 13 bases are shared with TRBD2. Sequencing was performed on PBMCs, mostly from graft donor cells, taken 360 days after TCRalphabeta/CD19-depleted stem cell transplant. This clonotype originated in a boy under three years old who had a stem cell transplant for acute myeloid leukemia, so the T cells may come from the graft donor. The chain's CDR3 is CAISEPIGTSGEGSYQETQYF. CDR3 nucleotide sequence: TGTGCCATCAGTGAGCCTATCGGGACTAGCGGGGAAGGTTCGTACCAAGAGACCCAGTACTTC.